The source of this TCR beta chain is a study of shared clonotypes between healthy human individuals. Study-wide findings and caveats: Between a handful of donors, naive CD4 clonotypes were shared at a level of about 5%.

On this clone itself: Its matching antigen is unknown.

Running of the assay took place at deep level. How the authors handled the data: ImmunoSEQ only sent back junction sequences with no quality scores, so filtering was done differently. Assay: immunoSEQ multiplex PCR; the TCRdb copy retains only in-frame clones and omits some. D and trimming come from the DNA, and the V and J calls and clone size come from that table. The data show roughly 110,000 clones, around 68% seen once. Together with CD45RO+ cells, CCR7-negative CD45RA+ TemRA cells were included in CD8 memory. The sequence was collected from a woman in her thirties in good health. The specimen was memory CD8+ T cells sorted from blood. As to subset: CD45RO+ cells pooled with CCR7-negative TemRA cells.

For the CDR3, the DNA is TGTGCCAGCAGTGCGGGACATAATTCCTACGAGCAGTACTTC. The encoded protein is CASSAGHNSYEQYF. This chain joins TRBV25-1 and TRBJ2-5, with D tentatively TRBD1 (6 bases). The DNA end is more similar to TRBJ2-7, so the J call may be wrong. Germline V gene lookup returns CDR1 MGHDK and CDR2 SYGVNS. The CDR3 totals 14 residues.